This TCR beta chain was found in a study of glioma-infiltrating T cells. Study-level points and caveats: Tissue-blood divergence was below expectation in non-neoplastic patients, above in gliomas. Tissue and blood shared very few CDR3 sequences.

About this clonotype: What it binds is not known. A read error may explain this, as a much larger clone is one base away.

Using RNA template, CDR3s of TCR alpha and beta were amplified with iRepertoire arm-PCR. Tissue mRNA or PBMC total RNA, roughly 100-400 ng, went into one-step reverse transcription and amplification. TCRdb reprocessed the multiplex PCR reads with MiXCR, giving one entry per CDR3 protein. The table includes fewer than 110,000 distinct CDR3 sequences, less than 30% detected once. CDR1 and CDR2 from the germline V gene are SNHLY and FYNNEI. The CDR3 contains 14 residues. The sample consisted of glioma tissue, nonneoplastic brain tissue, or PBMCs (not recorded which). The chain uses TRBV2 and TRBJ1-6, with TRBD1 identical over 7 bases. The TCR sequence derives from a human donor with low-grade glioma or glioblastoma, undergoing nonglioma brain surgery, or in good health (not recorded which). The CDR3 spells CDSRDRSYNSPLHF. The CDR3 coding sequence is TGTGACAGCCGGGACAGATCTTATAATTCACCCCTCCACTTT.